This TCR beta chain was obtained from a study of cytomegalovirus exposure and HLA in healthy donors. The CDR3 is 12 amino acids. Trimming pared 5 bases from V and 3 bases from J, leaving 8 bases between. Germline values: CDR1 SGHNT, CDR2 YENEEA. Remarks on this clone: Its specificity is unknown.

Primers for the PCR totalled 60 Vbeta and 13 Jbeta. Profiled with immunoSEQ multiplex PCR; TCRdb holds only in-frame clones, not every one. The sample comprises more than 95,000 clones, around 80% of which are singletons, and about 6% rests with the top ten. Regarding the study as a whole: In a later analysis, productive TCRs from donors in an Asian-associated ancestry cluster reportedly carried fewer N-insertions than the cohort mean. Reportedly, HLA-A and HLA-B alleles of most subjects were accurately predicted from TCR beta.

This receptor was identified in a male donor in good health and CMV-seronegative. The gene calls are TRBV11-3 and TRBJ2-7; tentative D call: TRBD2 (6 bases). Input material: PBMCs. CDR3 protein: CASSRGSYEQYF. The CDR3 region has the DNA TGTGCCAGCAGCCGGGGGAGCTACGAGCAGTACTTC.